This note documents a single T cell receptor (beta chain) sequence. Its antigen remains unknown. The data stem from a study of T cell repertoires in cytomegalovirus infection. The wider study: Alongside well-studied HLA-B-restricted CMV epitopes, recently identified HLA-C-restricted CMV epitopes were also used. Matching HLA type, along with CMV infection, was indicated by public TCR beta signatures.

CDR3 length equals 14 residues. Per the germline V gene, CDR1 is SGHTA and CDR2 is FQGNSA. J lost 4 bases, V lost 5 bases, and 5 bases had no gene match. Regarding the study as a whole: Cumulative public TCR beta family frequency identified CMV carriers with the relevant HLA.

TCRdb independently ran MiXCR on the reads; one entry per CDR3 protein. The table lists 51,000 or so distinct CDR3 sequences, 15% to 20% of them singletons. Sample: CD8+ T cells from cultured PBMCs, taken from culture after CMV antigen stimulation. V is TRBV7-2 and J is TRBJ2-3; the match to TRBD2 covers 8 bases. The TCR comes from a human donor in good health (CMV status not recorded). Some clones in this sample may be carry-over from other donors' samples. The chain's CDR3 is CASSRRGAADTQYF. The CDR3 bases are TGTGCCAGCAGCAGGCGGGGGGCGGCAGATACGCAGTATTTT.